A single sample is the source of the 13 T cell receptor beta chains below, sequenced in a study of cytomegalovirus exposure and HLA in healthy donors. The PCR employed 60 Vbeta primers together with 13 Jbeta primers. Profiling relied on immunoSEQ multiplex PCR, and the TCRdb table lists in-frame clones only, not all of them. The sample contains under 60,000 clones, 77% of which appear only once. The sample taken for sequencing was PBMCs. These receptors came from a middle-aged woman in good health and CMV-seropositive.

The chain joins TRBV9 to TRBJ2-1; D is unresolved. The germline V and J ends were trimmed by 0 bases and 1 base, with 17 bases remaining between them. The CDR3 totals 18 residues. Germline loops: CDR1 SGDLS, CDR2 YYNGEE. The CDR3 loop is CASSVGEIGGLSYNEQFF. CDR3 coding DNA: TGTGCCAGCAGCGTAGGAGAAATCGGCGGCTTATCCTACAATGAGCAGTTCTTC.

CDR3 in DNA: TGCGCCAGCAGCTTGGAGGGGCACAGCCAGTTGCGAGAAAGGACTGAAGCTTTCTTT. Translation: CASSLEGHSQLRERTEAFF. The chain carries TRBV5-1 and TRBJ1-1; weak D call: TRBD1 (5 bases). This CDR3 comprises 19 residues. The ends were cut back, 0 bases at V and 5 bases at J, with 26 bases in the middle. In germline, CDR1 is SGHRS, CDR2 YFSETQ.

The rearrangement uses TRBV6-5 and TRBJ2-3; 9 bases are a match to TRBD2. The CDR3 has 15 residues. CDR1 is MNHEY, CDR2 SVGAGI, per germline. The ends lost 6 bases at V and 5 bases at J; junction bases unmatched: 9. In nucleotides, the CDR3 is TGTGCCAGCAGAAAAGCGGGGGGTTCTTTAGATACGCAGTATTTT. It encodes CASRKAGGSLDTQYF.

The chain combines TRBV6-5 with TRBJ2-1; TRBD2 matches at 9 bases. The CDR3 consists of 15 residues. V dropped 6 bases and J dropped 0; count of bases not matched to a gene: 3. CDR1 MNHEY and CDR2 SVGAGI come from the germline V gene. This CDR3 is CASRAGGASYNEQFF. In DNA, the CDR3 is TGTGCCAGCAGGGCGGGGGGGGCCTCCTACAATGAGCAGTTCTTC.

V and J are TRBV18 and TRBJ2-7; 11 nucleotides match TRBD2. After removal of 5 bases from V and 2 bases from J, the junction contained 5 bases not matched to a gene. Germline CDR1 reads KGHSH; CDR2 reads LQKENI. This CDR3 has 15 amino acids. CDR3 region: CASSSETSGTYEQYF. Here the CDR3 DNA reads TGTGCCAGCTCATCTGAGACTAGCGGGACCTACGAGCAGTACTTC.

This chain uses TRBV7-2 with TRBJ2-3; 9 bases line up with TRBD1. There are 16 residues in the CDR3. V dropped 6 bases and J dropped 2; count of bases not matched to a gene: 9. CDR1 and CDR2 (germline): SGHTA, FQGNSA. The CDR3 DNA reads as TGTGCCAGCAGACCAGGGACAGGGAGGACCACAGATACGCAGTATTTT. It encodes CASRPGTGRTTDTQYF.

This clone has just a few counts. The chain is built from TRBV27 and TRBJ1-2, with D uncertain. This CDR3 comprises 16 residues. Between the trimmed V and J ends, which lost 2 bases and 4 bases, there was a span of 17 bases. Germline V lookup: CDR1 MNHEY, CDR2 SMNVEV (reference sequence). The CDR3 region is CASSLRVASGFYGYTF. The CDR3 DNA sequence: TGTGCCAGCAGTTTACGAGTGGCGTCGGGATTCTATGGCTACACCTTC.

About this clone: This sample also contains other DNA sequences that code for the same CDR3. The chain carries TRBV20-1 and TRBJ2-5; D call uncertain. The CDR3 is made up of 10 amino acids. Germline values: CDR1 DFQATT, CDR2 SNEGSKA (reference sequence). The V gene lost 3 bases and the J gene lost 5 bases, with 4 bases spanning the gap. CDR3 sequence (DNA): TGCAGTGCTAGCCAGGAGACCCAGTACTTC. As protein: CSASQETQYF.

J is TRBJ1-4 and V is TRBV27, with 9 bases fitting TRBD1. Germline CDR1 reads MNHEY; CDR2 reads SMNVEV (reference sequence). V shed 3 bases, J shed 4 bases, and the junction held 15 bases outside the gene matches. The CDR3 extends over 19 amino acids. The CDR3: CASSLYGPGTGKNNEKLFF. The CDR3 nucleotides are TGTGCCAGCAGTTTGTACGGCCCCGGGACAGGGAAGAATAATGAAAAACTGTTTTTT.

The V gene is TRBV12-5, the J gene TRBJ2-2; TRBD1 matches at 9 bases. CDR1 and CDR2 from the germline V gene are LGHNT and FRNRAP. With V trimmed by 0 bases and J by 0 bases, 8 bases remained unmatched. The CDR3 has 19 amino acids. As DNA, the CDR3 is TGTGCTAGTGGTTTGGTACCCCCGGGACAGGGTCCGAACACCGGGGAGCTGTTTTTT. Protein product: CASGLVPPGQGPNTGELFF.

This CDR3 reads CASSRSGIGTGEQFF. The DNA for the CDR3 is TGTGCCAGCAGCCGTTCTGGTATCGGGACAGGTGAGCAGTTCTTC. The chain recombines TRBV11-2 with TRBJ2-1; 8 positions agree with TRBD1. The V and J ends lost 5 bases and 9 bases, in that order; junction bases with no gene match: 12. The CDR3 covers 15 residues. CDR1 is SGHAT and CDR2 is FQNNGV in the germline V gene.

The J gene is TRBJ1-2, the V gene TRBV30; a possible D gene is TRBD1 (5 bases). The CDR3 is made up of 13 amino acids. Germline V lookup: CDR1 GTSNPN, CDR2 SVGIG (reference sequence). Trimming stripped 0 bases from V and 4 bases from J, with 9 bases between. The DNA of the CDR3 is TGTGCCTGGAGTGTACGGGGGGGCTATGGCTACACCTTC. Translating it yields CAWSVRGGYGYTF.

This chain connects TRBV29-1 to TRBJ2-5, with TRBD1 matching over 7 bases. CDR1 and CDR2 (germline): SQVTM, ANQGSEA. There are 11 residues in the CDR3. V trimming: 5 bases; J trimming: 5 bases; junction bases outside the gene matches: 2. CDR3 sequence: CSVLQGETQYF. The CDR3 DNA sequence: TGCAGCGTTCTACAGGGGGAGACCCAGTACTTC.